This TCR beta chain was recorded in a study of blood T cell repertoires in COVID-19. V trimming: 4 bases; J trimming: 3 bases; junction bases outside the gene matches: 7. Germline CDR1 SEHNR, CDR2 FQNEAQ (reference sequence). The CDR3 is 18 residues long. TCRdb's copy holds only in-frame clones and misses some; the assay was immunoSEQ multiplex PCR. Here the sample spans under 250,000 clones, more than 75% being singletons. The rearrangement links TRBV7-9 to TRBJ2-1, with TRBD2 identical over 15 bases. The receptor comes from a woman aged 55-70 years who had recovered from COVID-19. Sequencing was done on a sample of peripheral blood. Written as DNA, the CDR3 is TGTGCCAGCAGCTCCCGGACTAGCGGGGGGGCGGTCTACAATGAGCAGTTCTTC. Its translation is CASSSRTSGGAVYNEQFF.